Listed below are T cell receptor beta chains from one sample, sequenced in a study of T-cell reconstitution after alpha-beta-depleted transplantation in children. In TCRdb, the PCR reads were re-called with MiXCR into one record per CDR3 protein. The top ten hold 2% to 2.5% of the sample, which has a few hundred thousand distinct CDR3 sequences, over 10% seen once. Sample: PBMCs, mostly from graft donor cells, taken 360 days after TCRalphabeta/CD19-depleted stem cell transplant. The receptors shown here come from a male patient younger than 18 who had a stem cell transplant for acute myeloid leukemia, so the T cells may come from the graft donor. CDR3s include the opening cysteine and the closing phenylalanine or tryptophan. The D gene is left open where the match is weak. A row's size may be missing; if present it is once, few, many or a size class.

CASVLETQYF	TGTGCCAGCGTCTTAGAGACCCAGTACTTC	TRBJ2-5	10	many	TRBV12-3/TRBV12-4	NA
CASNSGRAEETQYF	TGTGCCAGCAACAGCGGGAGGGCCGAAGAGACCCAGTACTTC	TRBJ2-5	14	few	TRBV6-2/TRBV6-3	TRBD2
CASSLDRGAAYEQYF	TGTGCCAGCAGCTTGGACAGGGGGGCCGCCTACGAGCAGTACTTC	TRBJ2-7	15	few	TRBV7-6	TRBD1
CASGKAPYEQYF	TGTGCCAGCGGGAAGGCCCCCTACGAGCAGTACTTC	TRBJ2-7	12	NA	TRBV27	NA
CASSHINQPQHF	TGTGCCAGCAGCCACATTAATCAGCCCCAGCATTTT	TRBJ1-5	12	many	TRBV11-2	NA
CASSQDNESEQFF	TGCGCCAGCAGCCAAGATAATGAGAGTGAGCAGTTCTTC	TRBJ2-1	13	few	TRBV4-3	NA
CASSQDLSPEQFF	TGCGCCAGCAGCCAAGATCTAAGTCCTGAGCAGTTCTTC	TRBJ2-1	13	few	TRBV4-3	NA
CASSYSPGLAGGIPGYDEQFF	TGTGCCAGCAGTTACTCCCCGGGACTAGCGGGAGGTATTCCCGGCTACGATGAGCAGTTCTTC	TRBJ2-1	21	NA	TRBV6-2/TRBV6-3	TRBD2
CASQAPRETQYF	TGTGCCAGCCAGGCGCCAAGGGAGACCCAGTACTTC	TRBJ2-5	12	NA	TRBV7-9	NA
CASSFDIRLGLAVEQYF	TGCGCCAGCAGCTTCGATATACGTCTAGGTCTAGCGGTCGAGCAGTACTTC	TRBJ2-7	17	many	TRBV5-1	TRBD2
CASSARQGNEKLFF	TGCGCCAGCAGCGCCCGACAGGGTAATGAAAAACTGTTTTTT	TRBJ1-4	14	NA	TRBV5-1	TRBD1
CASSPRTESTDTQYF	TGTGCCAGCTCACCACGAACCGAAAGCACAGATACGCAGTATTTT	TRBJ2-3	15	few	TRBV18	NA
CSGREPSTDTQYF	TGCAGCGGCAGGGAGCCCAGCACAGATACGCAGTATTTT	TRBJ2-3	13	many	TRBV20-1	NA
CASSLELAGKTYNEQFF	TGTGCCAGCAGCTTAGAGCTAGCGGGAAAGACCTACAATGAGCAGTTCTTC	TRBJ2-1	17	NA	TRBV7-9	TRBD2
CASSFDREIINYGYTF	TGTGCCAGCAGCTTCGACAGGGAGATAATTAACTATGGCTACACCTTC	TRBJ1-2	16	NA	TRBV12-3/TRBV12-4	TRBD1
CSDLGPNTEAFF	TGCAGCGACCTCGGACCGAACACTGAAGCTTTCTTT	TRBJ1-1	12	many	TRBV29-1	NA
CAISTQGVGTGELFF	TGTGCCATCAGCACCCAGGGGGTAGGGACCGGGGAGCTGTTTTTT	TRBJ2-2	15	NA	TRBV10-3	TRBD1
CASSHGALSPSSYEQYF	TGTGCCAGCTCCCACGGAGCCCTCTCTCCCTCCTCCTACGAGCAGTACTTC	TRBJ2-7	17	NA	TRBV18	NA
CASSYFRGGDTEAFF	TGTGCCAGCAGTTACTTTAGGGGTGGGGACACTGAAGCTTTCTTT	TRBJ1-1	15	NA	TRBV6-5	NA
CSVILAGGTDTQYF	TGCAGCGTTATACTAGCGGGAGGCACAGATACGCAGTATTTT	TRBJ2-3	14	many	TRBV29-1	TRBD2
CASSLEGSAGQEPYGYTF	TGCGCCAGCAGCTTGGAGGGCTCGGCGGGGCAGGAGCCCTATGGCTACACCTTC	TRBJ1-2	18	NA	TRBV5-1	NA
CSVEGPNSGANVLTF	TGCAGCGTTGAAGGCCCTAACTCTGGGGCCAACGTCCTGACTTTC	TRBJ2-6	15	NA	TRBV29-1	NA
CASSLGHLFYNEQFF	TGTGCCAGCAGTTTAGGCCACCTCTTCTACAATGAGCAGTTCTTC	TRBJ2-1	15	many	TRBV12-3/TRBV12-4	NA
CASSLDTVFTREQYF	TGTGCCAGCAGCTTAGATACCGTTTTCACGCGGGAGCAGTACTTC	TRBJ2-7	15	few	TRBV7-9	NA
CAIGLAGGNEQFF	TGTGCCATTGGACTAGCGGGAGGCAATGAGCAGTTCTTC	TRBJ2-1	13	NA	TRBV10-3	TRBD2
CASPPLWDSYEQYF	TGTGCCAGCCCCCCGTTGTGGGACTCCTACGAGCAGTACTTC	TRBJ2-7	14	many	TRBV12-3/TRBV12-4	NA
CATRNRGGSSYNEQFF	TGTGCCACCCGTAATAGGGGGGGGAGCTCCTACAATGAGCAGTTCTTC	TRBJ2-1	16	NA	TRBV19	NA
CSVEVGLVETQYF	TGCAGCGTTGAGGTGGGACTTGTGGAGACCCAGTACTTC	TRBJ2-5	13	many	TRBV29-1	NA
CASSLAWRGSSYEQYF	TGCGCCAGCAGCTTGGCCTGGAGGGGGTCGTCCTACGAGCAGTACTTC	TRBJ2-7	16	few	TRBV5-1	NA
CASVPAGVETQYF	TGTGCCAGCGTACCAGCGGGAGTAGAGACCCAGTACTTC	TRBJ2-5	13	NA	TRBV2	TRBD2
CSVDGPFGGYTF	TGCAGCGTTGACGGGCCATTTGGTGGCTACACCTTC	TRBJ1-2	12	few	TRBV29-1	NA
CASSLSGRATGELFF	TGTGCCAGCAGCCTCAGCGGGAGGGCCACCGGGGAGCTGTTTTTT	TRBJ2-2	15	many	TRBV12-3/TRBV12-4	TRBD2
CASSIRTSGLFNEQFF	TGTGCCAGTAGTATAAGGACTAGCGGCCTATTCAATGAGCAGTTCTTC	TRBJ2-1	16	NA	TRBV19	TRBD2
CASGRGGELFF	TGTGCCAGTGGTCGAGGCGGGGAGCTGTTTTTT	TRBJ2-2	11	many	TRBV6-2/TRBV6-3	NA
CATDYEQYF	TGTGCCACAGACTACGAGCAGTACTTC	TRBJ2-7	9	few	TRBV15	NA
CSAEGLAGERLYEQYF	TGCAGTGCTGAAGGCCTAGCGGGAGAAAGGCTCTACGAGCAGTACTTC	TRBJ2-7	16	NA	TRBV20-1	TRBD2
CASSVGANYEQYF	TGTGCCAGCAGCGTAGGTGCAAACTACGAGCAGTACTTC	TRBJ2-7	13	NA	TRBV9	NA
CSVRTSPGELFF	TGCAGCGTTAGAACTAGCCCCGGGGAGCTGTTTTTT	TRBJ2-2	12	many	TRBV29-1	NA
CSALIVRETDTQYF	TGCAGTGCCCTCATCGTGCGGGAGACAGATACGCAGTATTTT	TRBJ2-3	14	NA	TRBV20-1	TRBD2
CASSSHLLQAYEQYF	TGTGCCAGCAGTTCCCACTTACTACAGGCCTACGAGCAGTACTTC	TRBJ2-7	15	NA	TRBV27	NA
CASSGRLAGVPKSTDTQYF	TGCGCCAGCAGCGGTCGACTAGCGGGAGTTCCTAAAAGCACAGATACGCAGTATTTT	TRBJ2-3	19	NA	TRBV5-1	TRBD2
CSASFAGTYEQYF	TGCAGTGCTAGTTTCGCGGGTACCTACGAGCAGTACTTC	TRBJ2-7	13	NA	TRBV20-1	NA
CAISVAGTETQYF	TGTGCCATCAGTGTGGCAGGGACAGAGACCCAGTACTTC	TRBJ2-5	13	many	TRBV10-3	NA
CASSLEHRADTQYF	TGCGCCAGCAGCTTGGAGCACCGGGCAGATACGCAGTATTTT	TRBJ2-3	14	NA	TRBV5-1	NA
CSARDRAGGPHEQYF	TGCAGTGCTAGAGATAGAGCGGGAGGCCCCCACGAGCAGTACTTC	TRBJ2-7	15	NA	TRBV20-1	TRBD2
CSASPDRYSYEQYF	TGCAGTGCTAGCCCCGACCGCTACTCCTACGAGCAGTACTTC	TRBJ2-7	14	few	TRBV20-1	NA
CASSQDHVVFYNEQFF	TGCGCCAGCAGCCAAGATCATGTGGTTTTCTACAATGAGCAGTTCTTC	TRBJ2-1	16	few	TRBV4-3	NA
CASSLRTNEQFF	TGTGCCAGCAGTTTACGGACTAATGAGCAGTTCTTC	TRBJ2-1	12	many	TRBV28	NA
CSGARDSYEQYF	TGCAGTGGGGCAAGGGATTCCTACGAGCAGTACTTC	TRBJ2-7	12	NA	TRBV20-1	NA
CSARDRDLRFRDTQYF	TGCAGTGCTAGAGACCGGGACCTACGTTTTAGAGATACGCAGTATTTT	TRBJ2-3	16	few	TRBV20-1	NA
CASSKDRRVMGNQPQHF	TGTGCCAGCAGCAAAGATCGTCGGGTGATGGGCAATCAGCCCCAGCATTTT	TRBJ1-5	17	many	TRBV21-1	NA
CASSLARGTLKNIQYF	TGTGCCAGCAGCTTAGCGCGTGGTACACTAAAAAACATTCAGTACTTC	TRBJ2-4	16	NA	TRBV7-2	NA
CASNLAGAGKDTQYF	TGTGCCAGCAACCTAGCGGGGGCAGGCAAGGATACGCAGTATTTT	TRBJ2-3	15	NA	TRBV28	TRBD2
CASSLVAGGSNEQFF	TGCGCCAGCAGCTTGGTCGCGGGAGGGTCAAATGAGCAGTTCTTC	TRBJ2-1	15	many	TRBV5-1	TRBD2
CASILGTPEKQFF	TGTGCCAGCATACTCGGGACACCCGAAAAGCAGTTCTTC	TRBJ2-1	13	few	TRBV7-8	NA